Presented here are 30 T cell receptor beta chains from one specimen sequenced in a study of spatial heterogeneity in lung cancer. Stated time point: sample taken at primary tumor resection. In TCRdb, the 5' RACE reads were re-called with MiXCR into one record per CDR3 protein. Found here are roughly 80,000 distinct CDR3 sequences, approximately 8% of them singletons; the top ten hold 6.8%. Material: PBMCs, obtained at surgery. These receptors all stem from a male donor with early-stage non-small cell lung cancer.

This clonotype has at least ten counts. The chain is built from TRBV12-3 or TRBV12-4 and TRBJ1-2, with a possible D match to TRBD1 (5 bases). V was cut by 3 bases and J by 2 bases, with 7 bases left in between. The CDR3 runs to 13 residues. In DNA, the CDR3 is TGTGCCAGCAGTTTGTCAGGGAACTATGGCTACACCTTC. Its protein product is CASSLSGNYGYTF.

This clonotype was detected ten times or more. The CDR3 protein is CSASDPAGDYNEQFF. As DNA, the CDR3 is TGCAGTGCCTCTGACCCAGCGGGAGACTACAATGAGCAGTTCTTC. The rearrangement uses TRBV20-1 and TRBJ2-1; 8 nucleotides line up with TRBD2. Losses at the gene ends were 6 bases for V and 3 bases for J; bases not matched to a gene: 10. Germline lookup yields CDR1 DFQATT and CDR2 SNEGSKA (reference sequence). The CDR3 is 15 amino acids.

V is TRBV30 and J is TRBJ2-3, with D perhaps matching TRBD1 (5 bases). The CDR3 is 15 residues long. Trimming cost V 2 bases and J 0 bases, with 12 bases left between them. The germline V gene has CDR1 GTSNPN and CDR2 SVGIG (reference sequence). The CDR3 region has the DNA TGTGCCTGGAGTCCCACGGACAAGAGCACAGATACGCAGTATTTT. Encoded protein: CAWSPTDKSTDTQYF.

The CDR3 bases are TGCGCCAGCAGCTTAAAGGGTTCCGTGGAGACCCAGTACTTC. It encodes CASSLKGSVETQYF. This sequence joins TRBV5-1 and TRBJ2-5; unclear D gene. The CDR3 extends over 14 amino acids. Trimming took off 2 bases at V and 5 bases at J, with 13 bases between the two ends. In germline, CDR1 is SGHRS, CDR2 YFSETQ. The full variable domain, with the rest looked up from reference TRBV5-1 and TRBJ2-5, is KAGVTQTPRYLIKTRGQQVTLSCSPISGHRSVSWYQQTPGQGLQFLFEYFSETQRNKGNFPGRFSGRQFSNSRSEMNVSTLELGDSALYLCASSLKGSVETQYFGPGTRLLVL.

This clonotype was picked up many times. The chain has TRBV7-9 and TRBJ2-6; D not certain. The V end was cut by 5 bases, the J end by 0 bases, with 8 bases between. In germline, CDR1 is SEHNR, CDR2 FQNEAQ (reference sequence). The CDR3 totals 15 residues. The CDR3 reads CASSKIPSGANVLTF. CDR3 DNA: TGTGCCAGCAGCAAGATCCCCTCTGGGGCCAACGTCCTGACTTTC.

This clonotype has only a few counts. This rearrangement joins TRBV6-5 to TRBJ2-7; TRBD1 might be the D (6 bases). V lost 4 bases and J lost 2, with 12 bases in between. The CDR3 is 14 residues long. Per the germline V gene, CDR1 is MNHEY and CDR2 is SVGAGI. The CDR3 region is CASSLNRVTYEQYF. In DNA, the CDR3 is TGTGCCAGCAGTTTGAACAGGGTAACCTACGAGCAGTACTTC.

The V and J genes are TRBV7-2 and TRBJ2-3; D uncertain. The CDR3 is 13 amino acids. Germline CDR1 is SGHTA and CDR2 is FQGNSA. Trimming pared 4 bases from V and 1 base from J, leaving 6 bases between. The DNA of the CDR3 is TGTGCCAGCAGCTCGCTACGCACAGATACGCAGTATTTT. It specifies CASSSLRTDTQYF. Complete variable domain (other parts from reference TRBV7-2 and TRBJ2-3): GAGVSQSPSNKVTEKGKDVELRCDPISGHTALYWYRQSLGQGLEFLIYFQGNSAPDKSGLPSDRFSAERTGGSVSTLTIQRTQQEDSAVYLCASSSLRTDTQYFGPGTRLTVL.

J is TRBJ1-1 and V is TRBV7-9; perhaps TRBD1 as D (6 bases). The CDR3 totals 14 residues. Trimming shortened V by 2 bases and J by 3 bases, and 10 bases separated the two germline ends. The germline V gene has CDR1 SEHNR and CDR2 FQNEAQ (reference sequence). The CDR3 DNA sequence: TGTGCCAGCAGCTTATCACAGGGACACACTGAAGCTTTCTTT. Translation gives CASSLSQGHTEAFF.

This clonotype is labeled medium-sized. This chain links TRBV7-2 with TRBJ2-3; a weak D match, TRBD2 (5 bases). The CDR3 is 14 residues long. Deletions cut 1 base from V and 4 bases from J, with 9 bases between. Germline values: CDR1 SGHTA, CDR2 FQGNSA. CDR3 protein: CASSLVGSADTQYF. In DNA, the CDR3 is TGTGCCAGCAGCTTAGTGGGTAGCGCAGATACGCAGTATTTT.

In this sample, this clonotype turned up many times. This sequence joins TRBV29-1 and TRBJ2-5; D might be TRBD2 (6 bases). V was pared by 7 bases and J by 5 bases, with 20 bases between. CDR3 length equals 14 residues. CDR1 and CDR2 from the germline V gene are SQVTM and ANQGSEA. CDR3 sequence reads: CSAGGGNKGETQYF. The CDR3, as DNA: TGCAGCGCCGGAGGAGGGAATAAGGGGGAGACCCAGTACTTC.

This clonotype was observed at least ten times. This chain links TRBV5-1 with TRBJ2-1; 8 bases are shared with TRBD2. Germline CDR1 is SGHRS and CDR2 is YFSETQ. With 1 base clipped from V and 7 bases from J, the junction kept 1 base outside the gene matches. CDR3 length equals 13 residues. The CDR3: CASSLPSGNEQFF. DNA for the CDR3: TGCGCCAGCAGCTTGCCTAGCGGGAATGAGCAGTTCTTC.

This chain links TRBV19 with TRBJ1-2; D not certain. Germline values: CDR1 LNHDA, CDR2 SQIVND (reference sequence). V was pared by 5 bases and J by 5 bases, with 12 bases between. There are 13 residues in the CDR3. The chain's CDR3 is CASSLEALYGYTF. The CDR3 coding sequence is TGTGCCAGTAGTCTGGAGGCGTTATATGGCTACACCTTC.

At least ten counts were recorded for this clonotype. This chain connects TRBV3-1 to TRBJ2-7, with D unclear. The germline gives CDR1 LGHDT, CDR2 YNNKEL (reference sequence). Trimming took 0 bases from V and 5 from J, leaving 14 bases between them. The CDR3 contains 15 residues. In nucleotides, the CDR3 is TGTGCCAGCAGCCAAGAAGGCCACGAGGTAGACGAGCAGTACTTC. This encodes CASSQEGHEVDEQYF.

The rearrangement uses TRBV7-9 and TRBJ1-1; D unresolved. The V and J ends lost 3 bases and 8 bases respectively, with 10 bases between them. This CDR3 is 12 amino acids long. Germline lookup yields CDR1 SEHNR and CDR2 FQNEAQ (reference sequence). The CDR3 loop reads CASSLRWEEAFF. In DNA form, the CDR3 reads TGTGCCAGCAGCTTGAGGTGGGAGGAAGCTTTCTTT.

The chain links TRBV6-1 to TRBJ1-3; D remains ambiguous. Germline CDR1 MNHNS, CDR2 SASEGT. Trimming shortened V by 4 bases and J by 5 bases, and 3 bases separated the two germline ends. This CDR3 is built from 11 residues. The CDR3 is CASSARNTIYF. CDR3 bases: TGTGCCAGCAGTGCCCGAAACACCATATATTTT.

This clonotype was counted ten times or more. The rearrangement uses TRBV3-1 and TRBJ2-5; 14 bases are a match to TRBD2. Germline assignment: CDR1 LGHDT and CDR2 YNNKEL (reference sequence). V shed 6 bases, J shed 5 bases, and the junction held 8 bases outside the gene matches. The CDR3 spans 16 residues. The CDR3 protein is CASSLGLAGGGETQYF. The CDR3 region has the DNA TGTGCCAGCAGTCTCGGACTAGCGGGAGGTGGTGAGACCCAGTACTTC.

The sample holds many counts of this clonotype. The chain recombines TRBV18 with TRBJ2-7; D may be TRBD2 (6 bases). This CDR3 is 18 amino acids long. The V end was cut by 3 bases, the J end by 3 bases, with 24 bases between. Germline loops: CDR1 KGHSH, CDR2 LQKENI. CDR3 amino acids: CASSPLSSTGEVLYEQYF. CDR3 in DNA: TGTGCCAGCTCACCCCTATCCTCGACGGGAGAAGTCCTCTACGAGCAGTACTTC.

This sequence joins TRBV7-3 and TRBJ2-7; the match to TRBD2 covers 9 bases. CDR3 length equals 14 residues. Germline lookup yields CDR1 SGHTA and CDR2 FQGTGA. J was trimmed by 3 bases and V by 5 bases; bases with no gene match: 5. The CDR3 nucleotides are TGTGCCAGCAGCCCTAGTAGCGGGAGCTACGAGCAGTACTTC. Its translation: CASSPSSGSYEQYF.

The V and J genes are TRBV6-5 and TRBJ1-1; possible D gene TRBD1, 5 bases. The germline V gene encodes CDR1 MNHEY and CDR2 SVGAGI. The germline V and J ends were trimmed by 7 bases and 1 base, with 10 bases remaining between them. The CDR3 consists of 13 residues. In DNA, the CDR3 is TGTGCCAGCATGTTGGGGCGGAACACTGAAGCTTTCTTT. It codes for CASMLGRNTEAFF.

This clonotype was seen a few times. The chain is built from TRBV7-9 and TRBJ2-7; TRBD1 is a possible D gene (5 bases). Trimming took 4 bases from V and 6 from J, leaving 13 bases between them. This CDR3 has 13 residues. Germline CDR1 and CDR2: SEHNR and FQNEAQ (reference sequence). CDR3 coding DNA: TGTGCCAGCAGCTCCCCAGGGCAGGGCGAGCAGTACTTC. Amino acid sequence: CASSSPGQGEQYF.

This clonotype was counted only a few times. J is TRBJ2-3 and V is TRBV20-1; TRBD2 matches 7 bases. The CDR3 length is 13 residues. Trimming removed 4 bases from V and 6 bases from J; junction bases left unmatched: 7. Germline V gene sequence: CDR1 DFQATT, CDR2 SNEGSKA (reference sequence). CDR3 sequence (DNA): TGCAGTGCTACGACTAGCTCCGCGGATACGCAGTATTTT. Translation: CSATTSSADTQYF.

This clonotype was seen more than once but under ten times. The J gene is TRBJ2-3, the V gene TRBV19; D unclear. CDR1 is LNHDA and CDR2 is SQIVND in the germline V gene (reference sequence). The CDR3 spans 16 residues. The V gene lost 6 bases and the J gene lost 0 bases, with 16 bases spanning the gap. The CDR3 DNA is TGTGCCAGTAGAACCTGGCCACTCCAGAGCACAGATACGCAGTATTTT. Protein sequence: CASRTWPLQSTDTQYF.

This clonotype was counted ten times or more. This rearrangement joins TRBV19 to TRBJ1-5, with D perhaps TRBD1 (6 bases). Germline CDR1 and CDR2: LNHDA and SQIVND (reference sequence). The CDR3 consists of 12 residues. Trimming removed 7 bases at V and 7 bases at J, with 11 bases between. CDR3 region: CASNEGEQPQHF. CDR3 nucleotides: TGTGCCAGTAACGAGGGGGAACAGCCCCAGCATTTT.

Many counts were recorded for this clonotype. The chain has TRBV5-1 and TRBJ1-5; D uncertain. Germline values: CDR1 SGHRS, CDR2 YFSETQ. The CDR3 contains 13 residues. Trimming removed 2 bases from V and 5 bases from J, with 8 bases in between. For the CDR3, the DNA is TGCGCCAGCAGCTTTCAACCCGATCAGCCCCAGCATTTT. Protein: CASSFQPDQPQHF.

The CDR3 sequence is CAIGLVDTQYF. The CDR3 nucleotides are TGTGCCATCGGACTAGTCGATACGCAGTATTTT. The rearrangement uses TRBV10-3 and TRBJ2-3; 7 nucleotides line up with TRBD2. There are 11 residues in the CDR3. The V segment lost 8 bases and the J segment 6 bases; nucleotides outside the gene matches: 2. The V gene's germline CDR1 is ENHRY and CDR2 SYGVKD.

The V call is TRBV20-1, the J call TRBJ1-1, with D possibly matching TRBD1 (6 bases). Looked up from germline, CDR1 is DFQATT and CDR2 is SNEGSKA (reference sequence). The CDR3 runs to 15 residues. Trimming pared 0 bases from V and 4 bases from J, leaving 15 bases between. This CDR3 is CSARDLGGESTEAFF. In DNA form, the CDR3 reads TGCAGTGCTAGAGATTTGGGGGGCGAGAGCACTGAAGCTTTCTTT.

This clonotype has just a few counts. V usage is TRBV19 and J usage is TRBJ2-1, with 10 bases matching TRBD2. The length of the CDR3 is 16 residues. Per the germline V gene, CDR1 is LNHDA and CDR2 is SQIVND (reference sequence). V trimming: 4 bases; J trimming: 1 base; junction bases outside the gene matches: 4. The CDR3 sequence is CASSTSSGRSYNEQFF. The CDR3 bases are TGTGCCAGTAGTACGAGTAGCGGGAGGTCCTACAATGAGCAGTTCTTC.

This clonotype was observed at least ten times. The chain combines TRBV7-2 with TRBJ1-1, with D unclear. Germline CDR1 reads SGHTA; CDR2 reads FQGNSA. This CDR3 has 14 residues. V lost 1 base and J 1 base, leaving 7 bases between the germline ends. The CDR3 here is CASSLVPGNTEAFF. The CDR3 DNA follows: TGTGCCAGCAGCTTAGTTCCAGGGAACACTGAAGCTTTCTTT.

The chain carries TRBV9 and TRBJ2-5; D gene unclear. Germline V gene lookup returns CDR1 SGDLS and CDR2 YYNGEE. Deletions cut 0 bases from V and 2 bases from J, with 5 bases between. The CDR3 covers 13 residues. CDR3 sequence (DNA): TGTGCCAGCAGCGTAGGACTTCAAGAGACCCAGTACTTC. Protein sequence: CASSVGLQETQYF.

This clonotype has only a few counts. The chain recombines TRBV7-3 with TRBJ1-4, with 7 bases that match TRBD1. The CDR3 spans 17 residues. V shed 1 base and J 0 bases; nucleotides not matched to a gene: 5. Germline V gene sequence: CDR1 SGHTA, CDR2 FQGTGA. As DNA, the CDR3 is TGTGCCAGCAGCTTAAACTGCGACAGGGCAACTAATGAAAAACTGTTTTTT. Its protein product is CASSLNCDRATNEKLFF.